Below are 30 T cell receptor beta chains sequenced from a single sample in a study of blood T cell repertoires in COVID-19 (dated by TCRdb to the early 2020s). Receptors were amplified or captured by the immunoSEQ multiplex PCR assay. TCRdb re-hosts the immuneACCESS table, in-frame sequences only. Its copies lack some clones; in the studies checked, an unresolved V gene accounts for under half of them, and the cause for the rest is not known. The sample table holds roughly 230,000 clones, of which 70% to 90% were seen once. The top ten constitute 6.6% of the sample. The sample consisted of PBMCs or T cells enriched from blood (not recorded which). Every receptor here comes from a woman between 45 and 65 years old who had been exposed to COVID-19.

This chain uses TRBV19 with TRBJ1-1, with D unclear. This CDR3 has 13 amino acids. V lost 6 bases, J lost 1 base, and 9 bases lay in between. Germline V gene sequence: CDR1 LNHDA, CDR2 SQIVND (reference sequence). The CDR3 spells CASRLNENTEAFF. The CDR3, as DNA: TGTGCCAGTAGGCTAAACGAGAACACTGAAGCTTTCTTT.

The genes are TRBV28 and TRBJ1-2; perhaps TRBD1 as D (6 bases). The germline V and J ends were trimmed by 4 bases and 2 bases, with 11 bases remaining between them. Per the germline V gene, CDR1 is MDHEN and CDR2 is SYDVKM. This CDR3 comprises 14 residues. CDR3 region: CASSSGEGNYGYTF. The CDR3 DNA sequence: TGTGCCAGCAGTTCAGGGGAGGGGAACTATGGCTACACCTTC.

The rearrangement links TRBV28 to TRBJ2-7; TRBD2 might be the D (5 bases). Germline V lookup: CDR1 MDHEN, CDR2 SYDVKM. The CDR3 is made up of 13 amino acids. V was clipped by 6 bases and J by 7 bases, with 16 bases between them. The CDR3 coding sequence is TGTGCCAGCAGAACAGAACCCTCGGGGGAGCAGTACTTC. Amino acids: CASRTEPSGEQYF.

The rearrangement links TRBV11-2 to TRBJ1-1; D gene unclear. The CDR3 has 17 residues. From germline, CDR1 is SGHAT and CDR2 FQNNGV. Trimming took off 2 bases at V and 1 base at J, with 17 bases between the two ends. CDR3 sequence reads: CASSLKRTSLWNTEAFF. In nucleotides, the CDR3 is TGTGCCAGCAGCTTAAAGCGCACGTCCTTATGGAACACTGAAGCTTTCTTT.

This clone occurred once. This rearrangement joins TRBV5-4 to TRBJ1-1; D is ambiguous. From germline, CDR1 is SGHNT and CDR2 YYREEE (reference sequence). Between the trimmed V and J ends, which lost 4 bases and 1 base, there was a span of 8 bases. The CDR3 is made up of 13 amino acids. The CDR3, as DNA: TGTGCCAGCAGCGTGACTCGGAACACTGAAGCTTTCTTT. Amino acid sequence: CASSVTRNTEAFF. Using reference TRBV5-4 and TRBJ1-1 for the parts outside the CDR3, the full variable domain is ETGVTQSPTHLIKTRGQQVTLRCSSQSGHNTVSWYQQALGQGPQFIFQYYREEENGRGNFPPRFSGLQFPNYSSELNVNALELDDSALYLCASSVTRNTEAFFGQGTRLTVV.

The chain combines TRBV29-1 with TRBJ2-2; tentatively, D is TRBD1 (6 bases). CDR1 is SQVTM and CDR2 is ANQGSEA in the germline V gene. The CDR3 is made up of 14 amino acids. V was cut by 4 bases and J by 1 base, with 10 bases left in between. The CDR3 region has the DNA TGCAGCGTTGTTGGACAGCGGAACACCGGGGAGCTGTTTTTT. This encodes CSVVGQRNTGELFF.

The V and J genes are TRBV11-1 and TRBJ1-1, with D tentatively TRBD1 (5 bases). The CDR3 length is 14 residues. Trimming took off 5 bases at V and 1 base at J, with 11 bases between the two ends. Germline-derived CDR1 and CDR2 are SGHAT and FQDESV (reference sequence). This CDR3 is CASSPETGNTEAFF. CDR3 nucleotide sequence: TGTGCCAGCAGCCCTGAAACAGGGAACACTGAAGCTTTCTTT.

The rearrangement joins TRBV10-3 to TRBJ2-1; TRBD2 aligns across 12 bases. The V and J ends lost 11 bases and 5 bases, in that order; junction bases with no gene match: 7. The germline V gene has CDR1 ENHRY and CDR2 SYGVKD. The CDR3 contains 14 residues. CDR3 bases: TGTGCCTCTCGGACTAGCGGGGAAGACAATGAGCAGTTCTTC. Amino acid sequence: CASRTSGEDNEQFF.

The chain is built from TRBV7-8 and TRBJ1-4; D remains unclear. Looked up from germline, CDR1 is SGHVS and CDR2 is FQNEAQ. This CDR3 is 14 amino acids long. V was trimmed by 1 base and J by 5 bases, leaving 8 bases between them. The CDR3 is CASSLGHRNEKLFF. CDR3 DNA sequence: TGTGCCAGCAGCTTAGGACACCGAAATGAAAAACTGTTTTTT.

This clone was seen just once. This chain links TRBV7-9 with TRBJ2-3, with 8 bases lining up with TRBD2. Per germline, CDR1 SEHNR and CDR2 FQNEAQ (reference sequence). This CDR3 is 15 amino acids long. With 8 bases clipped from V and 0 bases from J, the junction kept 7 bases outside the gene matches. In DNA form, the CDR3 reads TGTGCCAGCTGTCTAGCGGGTGGGAGCACAGATACGCAGTATTTT. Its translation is CASCLAGGSTDTQYF.

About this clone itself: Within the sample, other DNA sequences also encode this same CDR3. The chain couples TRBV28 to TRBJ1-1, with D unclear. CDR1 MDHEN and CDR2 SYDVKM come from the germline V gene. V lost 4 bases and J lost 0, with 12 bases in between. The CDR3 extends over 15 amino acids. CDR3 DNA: TGTGCCAGCAGTTCCCTGACGGGGATGAACACTGAAGCTTTCTTT. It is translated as CASSSLTGMNTEAFF.

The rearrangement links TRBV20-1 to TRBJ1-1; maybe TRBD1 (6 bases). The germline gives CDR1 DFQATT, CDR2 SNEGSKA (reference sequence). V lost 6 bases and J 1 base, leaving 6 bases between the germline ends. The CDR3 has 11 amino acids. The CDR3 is CSARGNTEAFF. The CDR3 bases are TGCAGTGCCAGGGGGAACACTGAAGCTTTCTTT.

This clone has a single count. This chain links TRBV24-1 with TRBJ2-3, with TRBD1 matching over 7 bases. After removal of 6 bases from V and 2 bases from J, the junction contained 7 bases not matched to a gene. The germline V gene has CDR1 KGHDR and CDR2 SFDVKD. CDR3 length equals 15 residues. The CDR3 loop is CATSSPDRYTDTQYF. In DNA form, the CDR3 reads TGTGCCACCAGTAGTCCGGACAGGTACACAGATACGCAGTATTTT.

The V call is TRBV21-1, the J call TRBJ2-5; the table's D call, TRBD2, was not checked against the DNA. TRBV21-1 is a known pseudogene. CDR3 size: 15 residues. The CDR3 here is CASSKAIAGSETQYF. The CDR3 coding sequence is TGTGCCAGCAGCAAAGCCATCGCGGGGTCGGAGACCCAGTACTTC.

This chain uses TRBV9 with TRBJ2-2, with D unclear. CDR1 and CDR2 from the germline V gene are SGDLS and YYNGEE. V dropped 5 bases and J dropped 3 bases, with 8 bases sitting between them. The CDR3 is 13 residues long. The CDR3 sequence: CASRNSDTGELFF. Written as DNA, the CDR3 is TGTGCCAGCAGGAATTCAGACACCGGGGAGCTGTTTTTT.

CDR3 DNA sequence: TGTGCCAGCAGTCCCGGGACAGGGGGTGGGACCCAGTACTTC. Protein product: CASSPGTGGGTQYF. The chain carries TRBV7-7 and TRBJ2-5; 11 positions match TRBD1. The trim removed 6 bases at V and 7 bases at J, leaving 7 bases unmatched. CDR3 length: 14 residues. Germline loops: CDR1 SSHAT, CDR2 FNYEAQ (reference sequence). Full variable domain (outside the CDR3, taken from reference TRBV7-7 and TRBJ2-5): GAGVSQSPRYKVTKRGQDVTLRCDPISSHATLYWYQQALGQGPEFLTYFNYEAQPDKSGLPSDRFSAERPEGSISTLTIQRTEQRDSAMYRCASSPGTGGGTQYFGPGTRLLVL.

Written as DNA, the CDR3 is TGCGCCAGCAGCCAAGTCGGGACGGGGGAGAATGGCTACACCTTC. Translating gives CASSQVGTGENGYTF. This chain links TRBV4-1 with TRBJ1-2; TRBD1 might be the D (5 bases). V was pared by 1 base and J by 6 bases, with 15 bases between. Germline CDR1 reads MGHRA; CDR2 reads YSYEKL. This CDR3 spans 15 amino acids.

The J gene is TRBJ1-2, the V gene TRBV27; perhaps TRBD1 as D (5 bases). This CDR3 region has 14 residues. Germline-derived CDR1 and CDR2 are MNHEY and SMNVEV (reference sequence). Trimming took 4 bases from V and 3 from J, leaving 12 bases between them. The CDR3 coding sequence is TGTGCCAGCAGTTCGTCGGGGGGATACTATGGCTACACCTTC. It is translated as CASSSSGGYYGYTF.

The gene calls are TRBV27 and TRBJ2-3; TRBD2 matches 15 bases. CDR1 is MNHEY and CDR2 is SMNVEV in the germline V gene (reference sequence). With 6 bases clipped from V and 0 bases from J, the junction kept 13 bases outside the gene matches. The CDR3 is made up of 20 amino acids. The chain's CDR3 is CASRYSPGLAGGPSTDTQYF. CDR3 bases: TGTGCCAGCAGATATAGCCCGGGACTAGCGGGGGGTCCTAGCACAGATACGCAGTATTTT.

CDR3: CASSPDRGSGANVLTF. The CDR3 DNA sequence: TGTGCCAGCAGCCCGGACAGGGGCTCTGGGGCCAACGTCCTGACTTTC. The chain is built from TRBV3-1 (or the pseudogene TRBV3-2) and TRBJ2-6; 9 bases are a match to TRBD1. The J segment lost 0 bases and the V segment lost 4 bases, leaving 1 base of the junction unmatched. CDR3 size: 16 residues. Per germline, CDR1 LGHDT and CDR2 YNNKEL (reference sequence).

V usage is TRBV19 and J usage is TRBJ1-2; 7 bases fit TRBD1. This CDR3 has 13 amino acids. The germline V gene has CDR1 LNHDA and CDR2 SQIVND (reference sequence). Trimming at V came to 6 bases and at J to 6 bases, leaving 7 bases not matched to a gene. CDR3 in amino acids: CASSPQGRNGYTF. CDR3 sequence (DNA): TGTGCCAGTAGCCCACAGGGGAGGAATGGCTACACCTTC.

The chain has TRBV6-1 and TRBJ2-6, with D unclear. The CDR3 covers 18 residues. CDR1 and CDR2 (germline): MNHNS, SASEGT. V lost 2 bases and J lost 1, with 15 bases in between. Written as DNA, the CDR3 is TGTGCCAGCAGTGAAAATCCCCTTTCGGGTTCTGGGGCCAACGTCCTGACTTTC. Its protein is CASSENPLSGSGANVLTF.

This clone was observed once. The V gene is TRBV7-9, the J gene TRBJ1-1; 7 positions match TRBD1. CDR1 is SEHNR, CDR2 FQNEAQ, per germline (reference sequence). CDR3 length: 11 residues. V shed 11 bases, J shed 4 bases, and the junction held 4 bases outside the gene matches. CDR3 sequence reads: CASQGGTEAFF. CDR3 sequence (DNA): TGTGCCTCTCAGGGGGGCACTGAAGCTTTCTTT.

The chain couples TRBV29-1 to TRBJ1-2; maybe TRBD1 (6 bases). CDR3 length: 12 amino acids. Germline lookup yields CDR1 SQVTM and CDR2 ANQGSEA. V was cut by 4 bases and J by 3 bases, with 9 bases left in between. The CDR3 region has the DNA TGCAGCGTTGCGGCAGGGGACTATGGCTACACCTTC. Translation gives CSVAAGDYGYTF. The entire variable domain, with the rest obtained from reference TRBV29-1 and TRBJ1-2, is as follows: SAVISQKPSRDICQRGTSLTIQCQVDSQVTMMFWYRQQPGQSLTLIATANQGSEATYESGFVIDKFPISRPNLTFSTLTVSNMSPEDSSIYLCSVAAGDYGYTFGSGTRLTVV.

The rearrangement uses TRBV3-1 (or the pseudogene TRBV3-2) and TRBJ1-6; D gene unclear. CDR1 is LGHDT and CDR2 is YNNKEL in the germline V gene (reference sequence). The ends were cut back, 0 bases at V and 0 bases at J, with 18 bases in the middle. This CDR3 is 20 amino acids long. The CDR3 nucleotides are TGTGCCAGCAGCCAAGATAGGAAAGGTTACGGGGACTCCTATAATTCACCCCTCCACTTT. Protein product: CASSQDRKGYGDSYNSPLHF.

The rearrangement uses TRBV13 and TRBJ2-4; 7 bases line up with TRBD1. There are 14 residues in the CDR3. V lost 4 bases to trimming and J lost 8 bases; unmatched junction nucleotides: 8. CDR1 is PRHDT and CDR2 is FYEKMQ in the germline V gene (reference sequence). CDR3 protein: CASSSRGLGDIQYF. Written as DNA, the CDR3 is TGTGCCAGCAGCTCCAGGGGGTTGGGGGACATTCAGTACTTC.

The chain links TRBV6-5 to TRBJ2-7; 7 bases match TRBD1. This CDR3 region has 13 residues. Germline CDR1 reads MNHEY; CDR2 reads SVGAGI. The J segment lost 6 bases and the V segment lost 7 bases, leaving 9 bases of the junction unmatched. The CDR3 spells CASMVQGRREQYF. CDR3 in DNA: TGTGCCAGCATGGTACAGGGGAGACGCGAGCAGTACTTC.

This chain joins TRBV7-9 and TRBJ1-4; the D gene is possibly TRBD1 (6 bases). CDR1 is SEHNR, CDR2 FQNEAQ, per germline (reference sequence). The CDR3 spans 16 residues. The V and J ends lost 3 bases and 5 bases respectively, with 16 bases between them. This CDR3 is CASSLTPTGINEKLFF. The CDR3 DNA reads TGTGCCAGCAGCTTGACCCCGACAGGAATAAATGAAAAACTGTTTTTT.

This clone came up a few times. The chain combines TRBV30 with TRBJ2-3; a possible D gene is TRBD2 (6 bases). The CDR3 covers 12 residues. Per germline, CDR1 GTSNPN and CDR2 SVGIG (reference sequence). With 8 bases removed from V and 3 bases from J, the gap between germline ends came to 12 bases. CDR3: CAGTSPTDTQYF. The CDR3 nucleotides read TGTGCCGGAACTAGCCCGACAGATACGCAGTATTTT.

The CDR3 spells CSVGGAKSTDTQYF. The CDR3 DNA follows: TGCAGCGTTGGGGGAGCGAAGAGCACAGATACGCAGTATTTT. The chain couples TRBV29-1 to TRBJ2-3; tentative D call: TRBD2 (5 bases). The CDR3 has 14 amino acids. The V gene's germline CDR1 is SQVTM and CDR2 ANQGSEA. Trimming removed 4 bases from V and 0 bases from J, with 11 bases in between.